What follows describes a single T cell receptor (beta chain). What it binds is unknown. At the DNA level, this CDR3 is encoded by other sequences in the same sample as well. The data belong to a study of persistence of HIV-infected CD4 T cells. Study-wide context: Suppressive ART had lasted a median of approximately 8 years.

Lysates of CMV-infected fibroblasts at approximately 9.6 ug/mL stimulated these cells. Sorting selected CD4+ T cells upregulating both CD40 ligand and CD69. Sequencing used immunoSEQ version 4 in survey mode. The table came from immunoSEQ multiplex PCR; TCRdb's copy has only in-frame clones and leaves some out. The table records almost 20,000 clones, about four fifths of them present only once. The CDR3 contains 15 residues. Germline V gene data show CDR1 as SGHRS and CDR2 as YFSETQ. Trimming stripped 0 bases from V and 2 bases from J, with 11 bases between. The chain employs TRBV5-1 and TRBJ1-1; no firm D call. This receptor was obtained from an adult man with HIV who was CMV-seropositive. The sample was CD4+ T cells sorted from PBMCs after approximately 20-hour stimulation, taken from a patient who received antiretroviral therapy. In DNA form, the CDR3 reads TGCGCCAGCAGCTTGGGACGAGTAGGCAACACTGAAGCTTTCTTT. Translating gives CASSLGRVGNTEAFF.